The entry below gives a single TCR beta chain sequence along with its context. What it recognizes is unknown. The CDR3 has 12 amino acids. Trimming removed 7 bases from V and 5 bases from J, with 9 bases in between. Germline-derived CDR1 and CDR2 are SNHLY and FYNNEI. The data were taken from a study of T cell responses to AZD1222 COVID-19 vaccine. Data came from immunoSEQ multiplex PCR; TCRdb stores just in-frame clones and leaves some out. In the table there are 95,000 to 150,000 clones, approximately 90% of which are singletons. Study results and limitations: Vaccine-associated CD4 TCRs ranged over spike, dominating at 160-218 and 743-854. Scientists sampled the repertoires only once the peak T cell response had passed. Baseline testing showed seropositivity in only a handful of AZD1222 recipients. Within unmutated variant regions lay the reported targets of nearly half of spike-specific TCRs.

The V and J genes are TRBV2 and TRBJ1-5; D might be TRBD1 (5 bases). This TCR came from an adult in good health. The starting material was peripheral blood, obtained on day 0 of AZD1222 vaccination. The CDR3 reads CASTRGDQPQHF. The CDR3 coding sequence is TGTGCCAGCACCCGAGGGGATCAGCCCCAGCATTTT.